A single sample gave rise to the 29 T cell receptor beta chains below, sequenced in a study of Graves' ophthalmopathy and Graves' hyperthyroidism. Transcripts of RNA were the source for amplifying TCR beta CDR3 regions. The first round was an RT-PCR with HTBI primers, and the second round was a multiplex PCR. Each CDR3 protein is one row after TCRdb ran MiXCR on the multiplex PCR reads. The top ten hold 11% of the sample, which has around 1.1 million distinct CDR3 sequences, approximately 35% seen once. The sample consisted of peripheral blood or thyroid tissue (not recorded which). The receptors here all came from an adult man with Graves' hyperthyroidism.

This clonotype was seen many times. This chain links TRBV9 with TRBJ2-5; D might be TRBD1 or TRBD2, each matching 6 bases. The V end was cut by 0 bases, the J end by 4 bases, with 13 bases between. The CDR3 contains 15 residues. Germline CDR1 is SGDLS and CDR2 is YYNGEE. The CDR3 region has the DNA TGTGCCAGCAGCGTAGCCGTACAGGGAGGAGAGACCCAGTACTTC. Its translation: CASSVAVQGGETQYF.

DNA for the CDR3: TGTGCCAGCAGTACTGCCGGGACTTACACCGGGGAGCTGTTTTTT. As protein: CASSTAGTYTGELFF. The V and J genes are TRBV28 and TRBJ2-2; tentatively, D is TRBD2 (6 bases). This CDR3 has 15 residues. The germline gives CDR1 MDHEN, CDR2 SYDVKM. V was trimmed by 5 bases and J by 3 bases, leaving 13 bases between them.

The rearrangement joins TRBV20-1 to TRBJ1-5, with D perhaps matching TRBD1 (5 bases). The V and J ends lost 0 bases and 13 bases respectively, with 13 bases between them. Per germline, CDR1 DFQATT and CDR2 SNEGSKA (reference sequence). This CDR3 comprises 12 residues. The CDR3 coding sequence is TGCAGTGCTAGAGAAGGGGCTGGCGATCAGCATTTT. Translation gives CSAREGAGDQHF.

Ten or more counts support this clonotype. V gene TRBV7-2 combines with J gene TRBJ2-7; D uncertain. Germline V gives CDR1 SGHTA, CDR2 FQGNSA. CDR3 length equals 11 residues. Trimming took 5 bases from V and 4 from J, leaving 6 bases between them. CDR3 region: CASSPKYEQYF. CDR3 in DNA: TGTGCCAGCAGCCCCAAATACGAGCAGTACTTC.

The chain is built from TRBV20-1 and TRBJ2-5; 8 positions match TRBD1. The V and J ends lost 6 bases and 4 bases, in that order; junction bases with no gene match: 7. Germline lookup yields CDR1 DFQATT and CDR2 SNEGSKA (reference sequence). This CDR3 has 13 amino acids. The CDR3 reads CSAPWTGRETQYF. The CDR3 DNA follows: TGCAGTGCCCCCTGGACAGGGAGAGAGACCCAGTACTTC.

This clonotype was recorded once. The chain combines TRBV5-5 with TRBJ2-3; D possibly corresponds to TRBD1 (6 bases). V lost 5 bases and J lost 1, with 11 bases in between. This CDR3 has 14 residues. Germline CDR1 is SGHKS and CDR2 is YYEKEE (reference sequence). Written as DNA, the CDR3 is TGTGCCAGCAGTTGGGACACCGGCACAGATACGCAGTATTTT. Encoded protein: CASSWDTGTDTQYF.

The chain is built from TRBV2 and TRBJ1-4, with D unclear. The CDR3 is 16 amino acids. Germline V gene sequence: CDR1 SNHLY, CDR2 FYNNEI. V lost 7 bases to trimming and J lost 0 bases, with 15 bases between them. This chain's CDR3 is CASKSRRGSTNEKLFF. The CDR3 coding sequence is TGTGCCAGCAAATCGCGGCGGGGTTCAACTAATGAAAAACTGTTTTTT.

This clonotype was counted only a few times. The chain employs TRBV7-8 and TRBJ1-2; D call uncertain. Deletions cut 1 base from V and 4 bases from J, with 19 bases between. The CDR3 contains 17 residues. Germline V lookup: CDR1 SGHVS, CDR2 FQNEAQ. As DNA, the CDR3 is TGTGCCAGCAGCTTAGATCCCAGTAGCTTGGGATTCTATGGCTACACCTTC. Amino acid sequence: CASSLDPSSLGFYGYTF.

CDR3 protein: CAYPGGQNYEQYF. As DNA, the CDR3 is TGTGCCTACCCGGGGGGGCAGAATTACGAGCAGTACTTC. The rearrangement joins TRBV30 to TRBJ2-7, with TRBD2 identical over 8 bases. The CDR3 contains 13 residues. Germline values: CDR1 GTSNPN, CDR2 SVGIG (reference sequence). V dropped 7 bases and J dropped 4; count of bases not matched to a gene: 9.

This clonotype appeared a few times. V and J are TRBV20-1 and TRBJ2-3; 8 bases match TRBD2. The CDR3 extends over 14 amino acids. The germline gives CDR1 DFQATT, CDR2 SNEGSKA (reference sequence). J gave up 0 bases and V 3 bases, and 2 bases lay outside the gene matches. The CDR3 protein is CSARGGGSTDTQYF. CDR3 nucleotides: TGCAGTGCTAGGGGCGGGGGGAGCACAGATACGCAGTATTTT.

The rearrangement uses TRBV7-6 and TRBJ1-3, with D uncertain. This CDR3 comprises 14 residues. Germline CDR1 and CDR2: SGHVS and FNYEAQ. V shed 5 bases and J shed 7 bases, with 15 bases lying between them. The CDR3 DNA sequence: TGTGCCAGCAGCCCAGGACTAGCGGTGAACACCATATATTTT. It codes for CASSPGLAVNTIYF.

This clonotype was picked up many times. The chain has TRBV7-8 and TRBJ2-5; D may match TRBD1 or TRBD2 (5 bases each). Between the trimmed V and J ends, which lost 7 bases and 7 bases, there was a span of 19 bases. CDR1 SGHVS and CDR2 FQNEAQ come from the germline V gene. This CDR3 has 14 amino acids. As DNA, the CDR3 is TGTGCCAGCACCACACCGGTGGGACCTGTGACCCAGTACTTC. Translating gives CASTTPVGPVTQYF.

Comments on this clonotype: Since a much larger clone is just one base distant, this may be a read error. This chain connects TRBV6-5 to TRBJ1-5, with TRBD1 as a possible D gene (5 bases). Germline V gene sequence: CDR1 MNHEY, CDR2 SVGAGI. V was pared by 5 bases and J by 8 bases, with 22 bases between. The CDR3 contains 16 residues. CDR3 sequence: CASSEGVVRAFEPQHF. The DNA for the CDR3 is TGTGCCAGCAGTGAAGGAGTGGTCAGGGCCTTCGAGCCCCAGCATTTT.

This clonotype was seen only a few times. This chain connects TRBV4-3 to TRBJ2-7; TRBD1 agrees at 9 bases. Per germline, CDR1 LGHNA and CDR2 YSLEER. The trim removed 4 bases at V and 6 bases at J, leaving 7 bases unmatched. This CDR3 is 14 amino acids long. Written as DNA, the CDR3 is TGCGCCAGCAGCCCAGGGACAGGGATTGGCGAGCAGTACTTC. This translates into CASSPGTGIGEQYF.

This clonotype was found a few times. The chain has TRBV20-1 and TRBJ1-5; 7 bases are a match to TRBD1. The germline V gene has CDR1 DFQATT and CDR2 SNEGSKA (reference sequence). The CDR3 is made up of 15 amino acids. Trimming removed 6 bases from V and 6 bases from J; junction bases left unmatched: 14. CDR3 sequence: CSAMIAGGLIQPQHF. Here the CDR3 DNA reads TGCAGTGCCATGATCGCAGGGGGGTTAATTCAGCCCCAGCATTTT.

This rearrangement joins TRBV19 to TRBJ2-2; TRBD2 is a possible D gene (5 bases). CDR3 length equals 15 residues. Trimming removed 6 bases at V and 2 bases at J, with 13 bases between. Per germline, CDR1 LNHDA and CDR2 SQIVND (reference sequence). CDR3 in DNA: TGTGCCAGTAGCATGTGGAGGATCAACACCGGGGAGCTGTTTTTT. It yields the protein CASSMWRINTGELFF.

The table lists this clonotype with many counts. The chain is built from TRBV7-2 and TRBJ2-7; D unclear. CDR3 size: 13 residues. The V gene's germline CDR1 is SGHTA and CDR2 FQGNSA. Trimming took 5 bases from V and 2 from J, leaving 10 bases between them. The CDR3: CASSPLPPYEQYF. The CDR3 region has the DNA TGTGCCAGCAGCCCCCTCCCCCCCTACGAGCAGTACTTC.

This clonotype was observed a handful of times. Here the CDR3 reads CATSPTGGTLFATNEKLFF. CDR3 nucleotides: TGTGCCACCAGCCCTACTGGGGGGACCCTCTTTGCAACTAATGAAAAACTGTTTTTT. The chain has TRBV15 and TRBJ1-4, with D perhaps TRBD1 (5 bases). V gave up 5 bases and J gave up 0 bases, with 22 bases separating them. Per the germline V gene, CDR1 is LNHNV and CDR2 is YYDKDF (reference sequence). This CDR3 contains 19 residues.

This sequence joins TRBV3-1 and TRBJ2-5; 8 positions agree with TRBD1. The CDR3 totals 14 residues. Germline V lookup: CDR1 LGHDT, CDR2 YNNKEL (reference sequence). V lost 3 bases and J lost 2; bases outside the gene matches: 2. The CDR3 loop reads CASSQTGDQETQYF. CDR3 in DNA: TGTGCCAGCAGCCAGACAGGGGATCAAGAGACCCAGTACTTC.

In regard to this clonotype: Being one base from a much bigger clone, this may be a read error. The chain links TRBV20-1 to TRBJ1-5; TRBD1 matches 12 bases. J gave up 4 bases and V 6 bases, and 10 bases lay outside the gene matches. The germline CDR1 and CDR2 sequences are DFQATT and SNEGSKA (reference sequence). The CDR3 covers 16 residues. The chain's CDR3 is CSASGDRGPPNQPQHF. The CDR3 nucleotides read TGCAGTGCCAGCGGGGACAGGGGGCCTCCTAATCAGCCCCAGCATTTT.

This clonotype appeared many times. This chain connects TRBV5-6 to TRBJ2-7, with 8 positions matching TRBD1. The CDR3 is made up of 15 amino acids. In germline, CDR1 is SGHDT, CDR2 YYEEEE. With V trimmed by 0 bases and J by 3 bases, 5 bases remained unmatched. CDR3 protein: CASSLGDRLLYEQYF. DNA of the CDR3: TGTGCCAGCAGCTTGGGGGACAGGCTACTCTACGAGCAGTACTTC.

This clonotype was counted at least ten times. The rearrangement links TRBV20-1 to TRBJ2-7, with 9 bases fitting TRBD2. The CDR3 runs 14 residues. Germline loops: CDR1 DFQATT, CDR2 SNEGSKA (reference sequence). The junction had 5 bases not matched to a gene; V was cut back by 3 bases and J by 2 bases. The CDR3 DNA reads as TGCAGTGCTAGTCTCCTAGCGGGGACCTACGAGCAGTACTTC. It specifies CSASLLAGTYEQYF.

The CDR3 loop reads CASSLGGYMNTEAFF. The CDR3, as DNA: TGTGCCAGCAGCTTAGGGGGATACATGAACACTGAAGCTTTCTTT. This chain joins TRBV7-2 and TRBJ1-1, with D unclear. Germline V gene sequence: CDR1 SGHTA, CDR2 FQGNSA. The CDR3 totals 15 residues. V gave up 1 base and J gave up 0 bases, with 9 bases separating them.

The chain is built from TRBV2 and TRBJ2-3; D ambiguous. Germline V gene data show CDR1 as SNHLY and CDR2 as FYNNEI. V dropped 3 bases and J dropped 0 bases, with 10 bases sitting between them. The CDR3 runs to 15 residues. This CDR3 is CASSDAIKSTDTQYF. CDR3 sequence (DNA): TGTGCCAGCAGTGATGCCATCAAAAGCACAGATACGCAGTATTTT.

The genes are TRBV7-2 and TRBJ2-2; TRBD2 aligns across 9 bases. The J segment lost 6 bases and the V segment lost 5 bases, leaving 7 bases of the junction unmatched. The germline V gene encodes CDR1 SGHTA and CDR2 FQGNSA. The CDR3 totals 15 residues. The CDR3 reads CASSPRLAGPGELFF. The DNA of the CDR3 is TGTGCCAGCAGCCCCCGTCTAGCGGGGCCCGGGGAGCTGTTTTTT.

V is TRBV6-5 and J is TRBJ1-5; perhaps TRBD1 as D (5 bases). V lost 7 bases and J 3 bases, leaving 10 bases between the germline ends. Per the germline V gene, CDR1 is MNHEY and CDR2 is SVGAGI. This CDR3 has 13 amino acids. This CDR3 is CASTQGPNQPQHF. CDR3 DNA sequence: TGTGCCAGCACCCAGGGCCCCAATCAGCCCCAGCATTTT.

This clonotype was counted ten times or more. This sequence joins TRBV19 and TRBJ1-6, with 9 positions matching TRBD1. This CDR3 contains 16 residues. Germline V gives CDR1 LNHDA, CDR2 SQIVND (reference sequence). V was clipped by 0 bases and J by 7 bases; unmatched bases: 4. The CDR3 region has the DNA TGTGCCAGTAGTATAGACAACACAGGGGGCAATTCACCCCTCCACTTT. It is translated as CASSIDNTGGNSPLHF.

The chain carries TRBV24-1 and TRBJ2-7; possibly TRBD1 for D (6 bases). Trimming removed 9 bases from V and 3 bases from J, with 11 bases in between. Germline-derived CDR1 and CDR2 are KGHDR and SFDVKD. The CDR3 has 12 amino acids. The CDR3 DNA follows: TGTGCCACCTCAAAAGGGGGCTACGAGCAGTACTTC. Translated, it gives CATSKGGYEQYF.

The genes are TRBV14 and TRBJ2-2, with 7 bases lining up with TRBD2. The trim removed 6 bases at V and 2 bases at J, leaving 6 bases unmatched. The CDR3 spans 15 residues. CDR1 and CDR2 from the germline V gene are SGHDN and FVKESK. The CDR3 here is CASRLSGGNTGELFF. The DNA of the CDR3 is TGTGCCAGCAGACTCTCGGGGGGTAACACCGGGGAGCTGTTTTTT.